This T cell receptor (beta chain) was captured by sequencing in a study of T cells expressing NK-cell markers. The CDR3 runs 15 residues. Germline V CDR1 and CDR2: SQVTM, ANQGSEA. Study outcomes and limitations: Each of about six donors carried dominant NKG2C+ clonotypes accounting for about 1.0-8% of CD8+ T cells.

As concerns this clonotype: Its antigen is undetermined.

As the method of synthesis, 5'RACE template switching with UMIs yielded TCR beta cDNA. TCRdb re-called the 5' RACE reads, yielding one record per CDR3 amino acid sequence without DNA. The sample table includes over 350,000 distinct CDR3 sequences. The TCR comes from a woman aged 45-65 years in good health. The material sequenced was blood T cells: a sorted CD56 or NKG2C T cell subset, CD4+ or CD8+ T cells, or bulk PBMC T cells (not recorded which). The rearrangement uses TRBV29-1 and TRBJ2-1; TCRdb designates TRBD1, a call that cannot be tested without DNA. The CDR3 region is CSSTKTGTGGAEQFF.